The next 18 T cell receptor beta chains were all read from a single sample in a study of blood T cell repertoires in COVID-19. Produced via immunoSEQ multiplex PCR; TCRdb's table is partial and in-frame only. The table includes more than 300,000 clones, around 90% detected once. Sequenced material: PBMCs or T cells enriched from blood (not recorded which). These TCRs come from a woman between 18 and 29 years old who had recovered from COVID-19.

The rearrangement uses TRBV3-1 (or the pseudogene TRBV3-2) and TRBJ1-1; TRBD1 is a possible D gene (5 bases). Per germline, CDR1 LGHDT and CDR2 YNNKEL (reference sequence). The CDR3 is 15 residues long. The ends were cut back, 4 bases at V and 3 bases at J, with 15 bases in the middle. The CDR3 sequence: CASSPRNGGDTEAFF. The CDR3 DNA reads as TGTGCCAGCAGCCCGAGGAACGGGGGTGACACTGAAGCTTTCTTT.

The chain has TRBV19 and TRBJ1-5; 7 bases line up with TRBD1. The J segment lost 1 base and the V segment lost 5 bases, leaving 8 bases of the junction unmatched. CDR1 LNHDA and CDR2 SQIVND come from the germline V gene (reference sequence). The CDR3 runs 16 residues. The CDR3 nucleotides read TGTGCCAGTAGTCAGCAGAGGGGGCTGAGCAATCAGCCCCAGCATTTT. It is translated as CASSQQRGLSNQPQHF.

DNA of the CDR3: TGTGCCAGTAGTATTCGGGAGCGGGGGTATTACAATGAGCAGTTCTTC. Protein: CASSIRERGYYNEQFF. The chain couples TRBV19 to TRBJ2-1, with 8 bases fitting TRBD2. This CDR3 comprises 16 residues. V lost 3 bases and J lost 4; bases outside the gene matches: 8. The germline V gene has CDR1 LNHDA and CDR2 SQIVND (reference sequence).

The chain carries TRBV5-4 and TRBJ2-1, with 8 bases that match TRBD2. Unmatched junction bases numbered 11, after V lost 3 bases and J lost 9 bases. This CDR3 comprises 15 residues. The V gene's germline CDR1 is SGHNT and CDR2 YYREEE (reference sequence). The CDR3 loop reads CASSWGTRDFGEQFF. The CDR3 coding sequence is TGTGCCAGCAGCTGGGGGACTAGAGATTTCGGTGAGCAGTTCTTC. Supplemented by reference TRBV5-4 and TRBJ2-1, the full variable domain reads ETGVTQSPTHLIKTRGQQVTLRCSSQSGHNTVSWYQQALGQGPQFIFQYYREEENGRGNFPPRFSGLQFPNYSSELNVNALELDDSALYLCASSWGTRDFGEQFFGPGTRLTVL.

CDR3 region: CASSQDALKETQYF. In DNA form, the CDR3 reads TGTGCCAGCAGCCAAGATGCCCTAAAAGAGACCCAGTACTTC. The chain uses TRBV4-2 and TRBJ2-5; D is undetermined. The CDR3 loop spans 14 amino acids. In germline, CDR1 is LGHNA, CDR2 YNFKEQ. V was cut by 0 bases and J by 3 bases, with 8 bases left in between.

This clone was seen a single time. J is TRBJ2-4 and V is TRBV7-9; 11 nucleotides line up with TRBD1. CDR3 size: 16 residues. V lost 3 bases and J lost 3; bases outside the gene matches: 4. Germline V gene sequence: CDR1 SEHNR, CDR2 FQNEAQ (reference sequence). The CDR3 is CASSFPGQGDKNIQYF. The CDR3 region has the DNA TGTGCCAGCAGCTTCCCGGGACAGGGGGACAAAAACATTCAGTACTTC.

The chain uses TRBV7-9 and TRBJ2-5; 7 bases are shared with TRBD2. The CDR3 length is 15 residues. Germline CDR1 SEHNR, CDR2 FQNEAQ (reference sequence). V lost 5 bases, J lost 0 bases, and 6 bases stayed unmatched. In DNA, the CDR3 is TGTGCCAGCAGCCCAAACGGGGGGTACCAAGAGACCCAGTACTTC. It yields the protein CASSPNGGYQETQYF. The full variable domain, in which reference TRBV7-9 and TRBJ2-5 provide the parts outside the CDR3, is DTGVSQNPRHKITKRGQNVTFRCDPISEHNRLYWYRQTLGQGPEFLTYFQNEAQLEKSRLLSDRFSAERPKGSFSTLEIQRTEQGDSAMYLCASSPNGGYQETQYFGPGTRLLVL.

The V gene is TRBV19, the J gene TRBJ1-3, with unresolved D. The CDR3 consists of 16 residues. Between the trimmed V and J ends, which lost 7 bases and 0 bases, there was a span of 16 bases. Germline V lookup: CDR1 LNHDA, CDR2 SQIVND (reference sequence). CDR3 residues: CASTPAGINSGNTIYF. CDR3 nucleotides: TGTGCCAGTACCCCGGCCGGGATAAACTCTGGAAACACCATATATTTT.

The count of this clone is one. The rearrangement joins TRBV29-1 to TRBJ1-2; tentative D call: TRBD1 (6 bases). This CDR3 spans 11 amino acids. V was clipped by 4 bases and J by 7 bases, with 10 bases between them. Germline CDR1 SQVTM, CDR2 ANQGSEA. CDR3 region: CSVAGDGGYTF. The DNA for the CDR3 is TGCAGCGTTGCAGGGGATGGTGGCTACACCTTC. Looking up the rest from reference TRBV29-1 and TRBJ1-2 gives the full variable domain: SAVISQKPSRDICQRGTSLTIQCQVDSQVTMMFWYRQQPGQSLTLIATANQGSEATYESGFVIDKFPISRPNLTFSTLTVSNMSPEDSSIYLCSVAGDGGYTFGSGTRLTVV.

The gene calls are TRBV10-3 and TRBJ1-1; 10 bases map to TRBD1. The CDR3 totals 14 residues. In germline, CDR1 is ENHRY, CDR2 SYGVKD. The V and J ends lost 5 bases and 5 bases, in that order; junction bases with no gene match: 5. Here the CDR3 DNA reads TGTGCCATCAGTCGGGACAGGGGAGCTACTGAAGCTTTCTTT. Its translation: CAISRDRGATEAFF.

The V gene is TRBV9, the J gene TRBJ1-5; TRBD1 agrees at 11 bases. Germline V gives CDR1 SGDLS, CDR2 YYNGEE. Trimming at V came to 4 bases and at J to 6 bases, leaving 3 bases not matched to a gene. CDR3 length: 14 amino acids. CDR3 region: CASSPGTGGQPQHF. The CDR3 nucleotides read TGTGCCAGCAGCCCCGGGACAGGGGGTCAGCCCCAGCATTTT.

V and J are TRBV19 and TRBJ1-2; perhaps TRBD1 as D (5 bases). The germline V and J ends were trimmed by 1 base and 0 bases, with 9 bases remaining between them. This CDR3 comprises 15 residues. Germline V lookup: CDR1 LNHDA, CDR2 SQIVND (reference sequence). CDR3 sequence reads: CASSIVDIANYGYTF. CDR3 nucleotide sequence: TGTGCCAGTAGTATAGTGGACATTGCTAACTATGGCTACACCTTC.

The chain carries TRBV6-6 and TRBJ1-2; TRBD1 matches at 9 bases. This CDR3 is 13 amino acids long. Germline assignment: CDR1 MNHNY and CDR2 SVGAGI (reference sequence). CDR3 bases: TGTACTCCGGGGACAGGGAAACGGGACGGCTACACCTTC. It is translated as CTPGTGKRDGYTF.

The genes are TRBV12-5 and TRBJ1-1, with 9 bases matching TRBD1. This CDR3 is built from 16 residues. The germline gives CDR1 LGHNT, CDR2 FRNRAP. V lost 6 bases to trimming and J lost 0 bases; unmatched junction nucleotides: 8. The CDR3 is CASGDGQGRMNTEAFF. The CDR3 bases are TGTGCTAGTGGGGACGGACAGGGGAGGATGAACACTGAAGCTTTCTTT.

CDR3 nucleotides: TGTGCCTTACGGACTAGCGGGGTGGTAGATACGCAGTATTTT. Translating it yields CALRTSGVVDTQYF. This rearrangement joins TRBV30 to TRBJ2-3; 12 bases match TRBD2. CDR3 size: 14 residues. Germline CDR1 GTSNPN, CDR2 SVGIG (reference sequence). Unmatched junction bases numbered 7, after V lost 7 bases and J lost 5 bases. The entire variable domain, with the rest obtained from reference TRBV30 and TRBJ2-3, is as follows: SQTIHQWPATLVQPVGSPLSLECTVEGTSNPNLYWYRQAAGRGLQLLFYSVGIGQISSEVPQNLSASRPQDRQFILSSKKLLLSDSGFYLCALRTSGVVDTQYFGPGTRLTVL.

The chain joins TRBV2 to TRBJ2-7, with 10 nucleotides matching TRBD1. CDR1 and CDR2 (germline): SNHLY, FYNNEI. The J segment lost 6 bases and the V segment lost 6 bases, leaving 8 bases of the junction unmatched. The length of the CDR3 is 14 residues. The CDR3 DNA follows: TGTGCCAGCAGACCCGGGACAGGGGAAGGCGAGCAGTACTTC. Protein sequence: CASRPGTGEGEQYF.

The chain uses TRBV7-9 and TRBJ1-5; D is unclear. Trimming pared 1 base from V and 6 bases from J, leaving 4 bases between. CDR3 length equals 12 residues. Germline V gene sequence: CDR1 SEHNR, CDR2 FQNEAQ (reference sequence). The DNA for the CDR3 is TGTGCCAGCAGCTTAGAGCTTCAGCCCCAGCATTTT. Residues: CASSLELQPQHF.

The chain links TRBV9 to TRBJ2-1, with 8 bases lining up with TRBD2. CDR3 length: 17 amino acids. Trimming at V came to 2 bases and at J to 4 bases, leaving 11 bases not matched to a gene. Germline V gene sequence: CDR1 SGDLS, CDR2 YYNGEE. This CDR3 reads CASSVVDSGKRYNEQFF. DNA of the CDR3: TGTGCCAGCAGCGTCGTTGATAGCGGGAAACGGTACAATGAGCAGTTCTTC.